This T cell receptor beta chain was captured by sequencing in a study of blood T cells in healthy people across ages. CDR3 length: 13 residues. Trimming left V 3 bases short and J 0 bases short, with 2 bases between. Germline V gene data show CDR1 as SNHLY and CDR2 as FYNNEI. Primed by a sample-barcoded 5' primer and a J-beta primer mix, a second PCR proceeded for roughly 6 to 12 cycles. Every sample gave at least 3 million paired-end reads containing CDR3. TCRdb reanalysed the 5' RACE reads using MiXCR and keeps one entry per CDR3 protein. Counted here are about 760,000 distinct CDR3 sequences, more than 20% occurring once; the ten biggest clones make up 9.4%. Notes on the study in general: Correlation between TCR beta diversity and naive T cell percentage was strong.

This clonotype was observed a handful of times. No antigen is known for it. The same data also contributed to another study, on T cells of mothers and their children. That work adds: A few healthy Caucasian mothers gave samples, and so did their six children. No T cell clones of persistent microchimeric origin were detected.

The TCR was taken from a boy aged 5 to 17 in good health. V gene TRBV2 combines with J gene TRBJ2-2; D gene uncertain. The sequenced sample was blood. CDR3: CASSDTNTGELFF. The CDR3 bases are TGTGCCAGCAGTGACACGAACACCGGGGAGCTGTTTTTT.